The clone carrying this T cell receptor (beta chain) showed up just a few times. Its target is not known. The template was genomic DNA from peripheral blood, not RNA. The sample belongs to a study of T cell repertoires in aging, cancer and after chemotherapy. Study context: Donor ages fell into six groups from 30 or younger up to 70 or older. Clear clonal overlap appeared across healthy donor samples taken over several months to years. Study-level results: Rebound thymic output was suggested by rising median generation probability during chemotherapy in each cancer cohort.

The CDR3 is made up of 13 amino acids. V dropped 5 bases and J dropped 5 bases, with 10 bases sitting between them. Per the germline V gene, CDR1 is SGHTA and CDR2 is FQGNSA. A mixed TRB-A/B primer pool amplified rearranged TRB by multiplex touch-down PCR. TCRdb used MiXCR to reprocess the multiplex PCR reads, holding one entry per CDR3 protein. This sample has under 12,000 distinct CDR3 sequences, with more than 25% found just once. The TCR originated in a human donor in good health. The sequencing input was blood. The chain couples TRBV7-2 to TRBJ1-5, with unresolved D. CDR3 region: CASSGVRDQPQHF. CDR3 DNA: TGTGCCAGCAGCGGGGTACGAGATCAGCCCCAGCATTTT.